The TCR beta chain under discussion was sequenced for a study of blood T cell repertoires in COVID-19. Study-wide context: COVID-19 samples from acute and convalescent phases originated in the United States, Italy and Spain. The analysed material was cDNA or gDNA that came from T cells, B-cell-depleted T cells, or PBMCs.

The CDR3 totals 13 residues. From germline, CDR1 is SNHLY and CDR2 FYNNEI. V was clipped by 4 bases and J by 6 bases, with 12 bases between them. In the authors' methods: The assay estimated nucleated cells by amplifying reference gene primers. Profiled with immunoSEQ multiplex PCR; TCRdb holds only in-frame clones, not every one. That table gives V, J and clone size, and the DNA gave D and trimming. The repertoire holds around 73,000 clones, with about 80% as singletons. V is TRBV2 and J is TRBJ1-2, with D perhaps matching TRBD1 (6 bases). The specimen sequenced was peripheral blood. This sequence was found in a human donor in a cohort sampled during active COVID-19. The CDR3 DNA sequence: TGTGCCAGCAGTGGACAGGCCTACGATGGCTACACCTTC. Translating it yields CASSGQAYDGYTF.